A single sample is the source of the 25 T cell receptor beta chains below, sequenced in a study of cytomegalovirus exposure and HLA in healthy donors (dated by TCRdb to the late 2010s). Preparation of the library involved the immunoSEQ multiplex PCR assay. For the multiplex PCR, a mixture combining 60 forward primers for TCR Vbeta segments and 13 reverse primers for TCR Jbeta segments was used. The immuneACCESS repertoire file appears here via TCRdb, limited to in-frame rearrangements. These files lack a portion of the clones; in checked studies, under half of the deficit traces to unresolved V genes, and the cause of the others is not known. This sample's clone table shows about 130,000 clones. The top ten clones comprise around 2.7% of the sample. Sequencing was performed on PBMCs. All receptors derive from a man younger than 40 in good health and CMV-seronegative.

The V call is TRBV29-1, the J call TRBJ2-7; possible D gene TRBD2, 5 bases. Trimming took off 5 bases at V and 7 bases at J, with 15 bases between the two ends. The CDR3 is 12 residues long. Germline V lookup: CDR1 SQVTM, CDR2 ANQGSEA. CDR3 loop: CSVRRGFGEQYF. The DNA of the CDR3 is TGCAGCGTTCGCCGGGGTTTCGGGGAGCAGTACTTC.

V usage is TRBV27 and J usage is TRBJ2-5; 11 positions match TRBD2. The CDR3 covers 14 residues. V dropped 8 bases and J dropped 0; count of bases not matched to a gene: 2. CDR1 is MNHEY, CDR2 SMNVEV, per germline (reference sequence). The CDR3 is CASASGGNQETQYF. The CDR3 DNA reads TGTGCCAGCGCTAGCGGGGGGAACCAAGAGACCCAGTACTTC.

J is TRBJ2-5 and V is TRBV7-3; D perhaps matches TRBD1 (6 bases). Looked up from germline, CDR1 is SGHTA and CDR2 is FQGTGA. Deletions cut 5 bases from V and 5 bases from J, with 15 bases between. The CDR3 extends over 14 amino acids. The CDR3, as DNA: TGTGCCAGCAGCCCTCTCGGACAGTACGAGACCCAGTACTTC. It specifies CASSPLGQYETQYF.

The chain couples TRBV2 to TRBJ1-6, with D maybe TRBD1 (5 bases). The CDR3 runs to 14 residues. V was clipped by 3 bases and J by 6 bases, with 9 bases between them. From germline, CDR1 is SNHLY and CDR2 FYNNEI. Here the CDR3 reads CASSEGQFNSPLHF. The CDR3 bases are TGTGCCAGCAGTGAGGGGCAGTTTAATTCACCCCTCCACTTT. The full variable domain, its missing parts supplied by reference TRBV2 and TRBJ1-6, is EPEVTQTPSHQVTQMGQEVILRCVPISNHLYFYWYRQILGQKVEFLVSFYNNEISEKSEIFDDQFSVERPDGSNFTLKIRSTKLEDSAMYFCASSEGQFNSPLHFGNGTRLTVT.

The chain links TRBV5-6 to TRBJ2-1; weak D call: TRBD1 (6 bases). In germline, CDR1 is SGHDT, CDR2 YYEEEE. The CDR3 is 15 amino acids. V shed 2 bases and J shed 9 bases, with 18 bases lying between them. For the CDR3, the DNA is TGTGCCAGCAGCTTCGGACAGCAACGTGGTAGTGAGCAGTTCTTC. Amino acid sequence: CASSFGQQRGSEQFF.

This chain joins TRBV18 and TRBJ2-1; possible D gene TRBD1, 6 bases. The CDR3 runs to 12 residues. Germline V gene data show CDR1 as KGHSH and CDR2 as LQKENI. Trimming took 2 bases from V and 15 from J, leaving 14 bases between them. The CDR3 DNA follows: TGTGCCAGCTCACCAAGGGGGTCCGTCCGGTTCTTC. Translation gives CASSPRGSVRFF.

This chain uses TRBV19 with TRBJ1-1; 9 bases are shared with TRBD1. From germline, CDR1 is LNHDA and CDR2 SQIVND (reference sequence). The CDR3 extends over 17 amino acids. V lost 0 bases, J lost 4 bases, and 9 bases stayed unmatched. The CDR3 reads CASSIDLQGQGSTEAFF. In nucleotides, the CDR3 is TGTGCCAGTAGTATAGACCTACAAGGACAGGGGAGCACTGAAGCTTTCTTT.

The CDR3 DNA follows: TGTGCCAGCAGCTTGCCGACAGGGGGCATCTACGAGCAGTACTTC. It codes for CASSLPTGGIYEQYF. The J gene is TRBJ2-7, the V gene TRBV5-6; TRBD1 matches at 10 bases. Germline CDR1 SGHDT, CDR2 YYEEEE. The CDR3 is 15 amino acids. With 1 base clipped from V and 3 bases from J, the junction kept 4 bases outside the gene matches.

This chain joins TRBV5-1 and TRBJ1-1; 11 bases map to TRBD1. The CDR3 extends over 16 amino acids. Losses at the gene ends were 5 bases for V and 1 base for J; bases not matched to a gene: 7. Germline V gives CDR1 SGHRS, CDR2 YFSETQ. CDR3 region: CASRSPGQGENTEAFF. CDR3 nucleotide sequence: TGCGCCAGCAGATCTCCGGGACAGGGGGAGAACACTGAAGCTTTCTTT.

This chain joins TRBV29-1 and TRBJ1-2; 8 nucleotides align to TRBD1. The CDR3 totals 12 residues. J lost 4 bases, V lost 5 bases, and 3 bases had no gene match. The germline V gene encodes CDR1 SQVTM and CDR2 ANQGSEA. This CDR3 reads CSVKTGVYGYTF. CDR3 DNA sequence: TGCAGCGTTAAGACAGGGGTCTATGGCTACACCTTC.

V gene TRBV7-8 combines with J gene TRBJ1-2; TRBD1 might be the D (5 bases). Between the trimmed V and J ends, which lost 5 bases and 2 bases, there was a span of 12 bases. This CDR3 region has 14 residues. The germline V gene encodes CDR1 SGHVS and CDR2 FQNEAQ. In nucleotides, the CDR3 is TGTGCCAGCAGCCGATCGGGACTCAACTATGGCTACACCTTC. Protein: CASSRSGLNYGYTF.

The CDR3 DNA sequence: TGTGCCGCAGCAGGGGGAATCAGCACCGGGGAGCTGTTTTTT. It is translated as CAAAGGISTGELFF. The V and J genes are TRBV10-3 and TRBJ2-2, with TRBD1 identical over 7 bases. This CDR3 spans 14 amino acids. Germline CDR1 reads ENHRY; CDR2 reads SYGVKD. Germline trimming cut 11 bases from V and 4 bases from J; bases unmatched to any gene: 10.

V is TRBV11-2 and J is TRBJ2-7; TRBD1 matches 7 bases. Germline CDR1 reads SGHAT; CDR2 reads FQNNGV. The CDR3 runs 14 residues. V trimming: 5 bases; J trimming: 1 base; junction bases outside the gene matches: 5. CDR3 sequence (DNA): TGTGCCAGCAGCAGAGACAGGGCGTCCTACGAGCAGTACTTC. Translation gives CASSRDRASYEQYF.

V gene TRBV28 combines with J gene TRBJ1-2; perhaps TRBD1 as D (6 bases). The CDR3 is made up of 16 amino acids. V lost 8 bases, J lost 4 bases, and 23 bases lay in between. Germline assignment: CDR1 MDHEN and CDR2 SYDVKM. The DNA of the CDR3 is TGTGCCAGCTTATATTGGGGCGGGGGGGGCGGCTATGGCTACACCTTC. Translated: CASLYWGGGGGYGYTF.

This chain joins TRBV29-1 and TRBJ1-1; perhaps TRBD1 as D (5 bases). Germline CDR1 reads SQVTM; CDR2 reads ANQGSEA. V was trimmed by 7 bases and J by 3 bases, leaving 15 bases between them. This CDR3 is built from 13 residues. CDR3 protein: CSAAGGLDTEAFF. In DNA, the CDR3 is TGCAGCGCGGCGGGGGGTCTCGACACTGAAGCTTTCTTT.

V and J are TRBV5-6 and TRBJ1-5; 7 bases fit TRBD1. CDR3 length: 14 residues. The V segment lost 3 bases and the J segment 5 bases; nucleotides outside the gene matches: 5. Germline CDR1 and CDR2: SGHDT and YYEEEE. CDR3 nucleotide sequence: TGTGCCAGCAGCTATGGGACAGAGGATCAGCCCCAGCATTTT. It yields the protein CASSYGTEDQPQHF.

This chain links TRBV7-9 with TRBJ1-5; 7 bases match TRBD1. The CDR3 runs to 15 residues. V lost 5 bases and J lost 1; bases outside the gene matches: 5. Germline V gene lookup returns CDR1 SEHNR and CDR2 FQNEAQ (reference sequence). CDR3 residues: CASSPTGVSNQPQHF. The CDR3, as DNA: TGTGCCAGCAGCCCCACAGGGGTAAGCAATCAGCCCCAGCATTTT.

J is TRBJ2-5 and V is TRBV29-1; tentatively, D is TRBD2 (5 bases). V lost 6 bases and J lost 2, with 10 bases in between. The CDR3 runs to 12 residues. Germline CDR1 is SQVTM and CDR2 is ANQGSEA. Here the CDR3 reads CSVGDYQETQYF. Here the CDR3 DNA reads TGCAGCGTAGGAGACTATCAAGAGACCCAGTACTTC. The full variable domain, completed using reference TRBV29-1 and TRBJ2-5, is SAVISQKPSRDICQRGTSLTIQCQVDSQVTMMFWYRQQPGQSLTLIATANQGSEATYESGFVIDKFPISRPNLTFSTLTVSNMSPEDSSIYLCSVGDYQETQYFGPGTRLLVL.

The chain has TRBV2 and TRBJ2-1; no clear D. Germline V gene data show CDR1 as SNHLY and CDR2 as FYNNEI. The ends were cut back, 1 base at V and 8 bases at J, with 12 bases in the middle. The CDR3 is made up of 14 amino acids. This chain's CDR3 is CASSEDGPHHEQFF. For the CDR3, the DNA is TGTGCCAGCAGTGAAGATGGGCCACACCATGAGCAGTTCTTC.

J is TRBJ2-2 and V is TRBV5-4, with D perhaps matching TRBD2 (6 bases). CDR1 and CDR2 from the germline V gene are SGHNT and YYREEE (reference sequence). The CDR3 covers 12 residues. CDR3 in DNA: TGTGTGGGGGGACTGAACACCGGGGAGCTGTTTTTT. This codes for CVGGLNTGELFF.

The rearrangement links TRBV7-2 to TRBJ2-3; tentative D call: TRBD2 (6 bases). Trimming pared 5 bases from V and 3 bases from J, leaving 18 bases between. Germline CDR1 SGHTA, CDR2 FQGNSA. The CDR3 consists of 16 residues. Written as DNA, the CDR3 is TGTGCCAGCAGCCCTTTACTCCACGGACTAACAGATACGCAGTATTTT. Protein product: CASSPLLHGLTDTQYF.

The chain couples TRBV9 to TRBJ2-1; D is undetermined. Germline V lookup: CDR1 SGDLS, CDR2 YYNGEE. This CDR3 is built from 14 residues. V was clipped by 4 bases and J by 5 bases, with 13 bases between them. The CDR3 DNA follows: TGTGCCAGCAGCTCCGGGTCCGCTCACAATGAGCAGTTCTTC. This encodes CASSSGSAHNEQFF.

This chain connects TRBV30 to TRBJ2-3; the D gene is possibly TRBD2 (5 bases). In germline, CDR1 is GTSNPN, CDR2 SVGIG (reference sequence). The CDR3 is 24 amino acids. V was pared by 3 bases and J by 4 bases, with 44 bases between. CDR3 bases: TGTGCCTGGAGAAGGCTCCACGCACAGATACGCAGTATTAGCTTCCAAAGGAGGCCAGATACGCAGTATTTT. Amino acid sequence: CAWRRLHAQIRSISFQRRPDTQYF.

This chain connects TRBV10-3 to TRBJ1-1; D remains ambiguous. Germline V gene sequence: CDR1 ENHRY, CDR2 SYGVKD. Trimming took off 3 bases at V and 0 bases at J, with 8 bases between the two ends. This CDR3 region has 14 residues. CDR3 sequence reads: CAISDPGMNTEAFF. CDR3 nucleotide sequence: TGTGCCATCAGTGACCCAGGTATGAACACTGAAGCTTTCTTT.

The chain recombines TRBV6-1 with TRBJ2-5; TRBD2 agrees at 11 bases. This CDR3 has 15 amino acids. The ends lost 6 bases at V and 5 bases at J; junction bases unmatched: 8. Germline V gene data show CDR1 as MNHNS and CDR2 as SASEGT. CDR3 DNA sequence: TGTGCCAGCAGCCCTTTAGCGGGAGGGCCGGAGACCCAGTACTTC. Translated: CASSPLAGGPETQYF.